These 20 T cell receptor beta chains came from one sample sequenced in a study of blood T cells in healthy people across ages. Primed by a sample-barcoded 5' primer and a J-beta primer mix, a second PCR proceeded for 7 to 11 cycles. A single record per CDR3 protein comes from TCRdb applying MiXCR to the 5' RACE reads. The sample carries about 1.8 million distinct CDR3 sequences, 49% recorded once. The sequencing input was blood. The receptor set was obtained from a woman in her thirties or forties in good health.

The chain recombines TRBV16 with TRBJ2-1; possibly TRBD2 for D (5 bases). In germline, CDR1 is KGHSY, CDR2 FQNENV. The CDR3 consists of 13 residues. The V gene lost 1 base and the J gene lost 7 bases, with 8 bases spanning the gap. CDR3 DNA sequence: TGTGCCAGCAGCCAATTTCTAGCTAATGAGCAGTTCTTC. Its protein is CASSQFLANEQFF.

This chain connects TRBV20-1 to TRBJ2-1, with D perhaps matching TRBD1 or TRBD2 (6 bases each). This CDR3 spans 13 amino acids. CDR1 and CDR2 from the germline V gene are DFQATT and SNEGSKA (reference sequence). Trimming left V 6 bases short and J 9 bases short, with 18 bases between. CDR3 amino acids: CSARGLGLFEQFF. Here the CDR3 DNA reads TGCAGTGCCCGGGGGCTCGGGTTATTTGAGCAGTTCTTC.

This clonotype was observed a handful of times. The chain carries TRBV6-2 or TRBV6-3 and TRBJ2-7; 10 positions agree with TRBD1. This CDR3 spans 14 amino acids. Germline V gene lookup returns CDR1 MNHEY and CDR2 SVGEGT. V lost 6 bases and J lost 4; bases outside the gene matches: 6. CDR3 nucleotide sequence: TGTGCCAGCAGAATTGACAGGGGGCTTTACGAGCAGTACTTC. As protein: CASRIDRGLYEQYF.

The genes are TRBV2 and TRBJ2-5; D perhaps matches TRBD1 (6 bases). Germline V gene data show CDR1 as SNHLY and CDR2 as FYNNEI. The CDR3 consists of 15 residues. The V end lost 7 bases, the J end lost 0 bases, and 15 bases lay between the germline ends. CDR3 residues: CASISGTMNQETQYF. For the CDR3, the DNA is TGTGCCAGCATCTCCGGGACAATGAACCAAGAGACCCAGTACTTC.

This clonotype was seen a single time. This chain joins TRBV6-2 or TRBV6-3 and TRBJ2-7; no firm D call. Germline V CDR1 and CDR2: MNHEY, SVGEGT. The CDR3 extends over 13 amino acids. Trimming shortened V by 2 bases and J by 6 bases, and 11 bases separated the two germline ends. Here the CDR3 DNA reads TGTGCCAGCAGTTACCCGGACGGACCCGAGCAGTACTTC. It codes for CASSYPDGPEQYF.

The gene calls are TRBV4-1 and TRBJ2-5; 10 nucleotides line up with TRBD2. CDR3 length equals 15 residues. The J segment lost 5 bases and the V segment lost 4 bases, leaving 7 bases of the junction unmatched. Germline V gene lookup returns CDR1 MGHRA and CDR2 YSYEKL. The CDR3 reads CASSRGSGGAETQYF. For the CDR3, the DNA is TGCGCCAGCAGCCGAGGGAGCGGGGGGGCGGAGACCCAGTACTTC.

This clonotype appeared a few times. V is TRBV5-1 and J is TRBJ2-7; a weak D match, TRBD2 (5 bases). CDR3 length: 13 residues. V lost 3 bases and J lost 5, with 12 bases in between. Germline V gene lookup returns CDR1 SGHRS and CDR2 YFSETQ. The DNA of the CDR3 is TGCGCCAGCAGCTCGACTATATCGCACGAGCAGTACTTC. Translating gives CASSSTISHEQYF. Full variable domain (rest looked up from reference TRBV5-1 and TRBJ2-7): KAGVTQTPRYLIKTRGQQVTLSCSPISGHRSVSWYQQTPGQGLQFLFEYFSETQRNKGNFPGRFSGRQFSNSRSEMNVSTLELGDSALYLCASSSTISHEQYFGPGTRLTVT.

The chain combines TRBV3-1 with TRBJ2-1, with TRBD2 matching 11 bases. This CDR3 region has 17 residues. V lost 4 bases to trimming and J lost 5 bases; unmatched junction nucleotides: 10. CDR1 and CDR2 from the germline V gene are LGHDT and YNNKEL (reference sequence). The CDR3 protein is CASSPGPLAGGNNEQFF. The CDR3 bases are TGTGCCAGCAGCCCTGGACCTCTAGCGGGGGGAAACAATGAGCAGTTCTTC.

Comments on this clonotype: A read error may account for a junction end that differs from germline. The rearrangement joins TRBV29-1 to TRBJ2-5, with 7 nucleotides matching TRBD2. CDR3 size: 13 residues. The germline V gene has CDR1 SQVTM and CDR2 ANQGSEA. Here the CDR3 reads CGVSSSGQETQYF. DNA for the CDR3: TGCGGCGTTTCCTCTAGCGGCCAAGAGACCCAGTACTTC.

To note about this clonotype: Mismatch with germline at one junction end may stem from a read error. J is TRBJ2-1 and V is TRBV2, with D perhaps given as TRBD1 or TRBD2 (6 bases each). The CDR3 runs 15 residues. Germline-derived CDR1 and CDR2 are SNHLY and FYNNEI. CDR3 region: CASSEARGAYNEQFF. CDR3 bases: TGTGCCAGTAGTGAAGCGAGGGGGGCCTACAATGAGCAGTTCTTC.

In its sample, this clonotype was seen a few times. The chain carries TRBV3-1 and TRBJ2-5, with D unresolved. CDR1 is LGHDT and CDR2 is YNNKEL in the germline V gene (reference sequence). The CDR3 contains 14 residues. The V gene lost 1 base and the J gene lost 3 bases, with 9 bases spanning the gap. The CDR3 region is CASSQAAGKETQYF. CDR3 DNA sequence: TGTGCCAGCAGCCAAGCGGCTGGCAAAGAGACCCAGTACTTC.

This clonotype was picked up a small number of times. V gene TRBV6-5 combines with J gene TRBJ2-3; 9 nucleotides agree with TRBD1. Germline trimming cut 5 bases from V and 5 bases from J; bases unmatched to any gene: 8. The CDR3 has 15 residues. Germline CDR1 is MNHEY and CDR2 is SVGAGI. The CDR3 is CASSQLGTGLDTQYF. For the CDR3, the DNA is TGTGCCAGCAGTCAACTAGGGACAGGGCTAGATACGCAGTATTTT.

CDR3 in amino acids: CASSLGAGTGVNEQFF. As DNA, the CDR3 is TGTGCCAGCAGCTTAGGGGCTGGGACAGGGGTCAATGAGCAGTTCTTC. This rearrangement joins TRBV7-8 to TRBJ2-1; 10 bases agree with TRBD1. V shed 1 base, J shed 6 bases, and the junction held 6 bases outside the gene matches. Germline assignment: CDR1 SGHVS and CDR2 FQNEAQ. CDR3 length: 16 amino acids.

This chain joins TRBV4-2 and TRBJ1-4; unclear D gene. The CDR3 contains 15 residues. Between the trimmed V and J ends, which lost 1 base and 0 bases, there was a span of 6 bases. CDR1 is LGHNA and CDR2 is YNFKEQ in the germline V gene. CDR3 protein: CASSQVTATNEKLFF. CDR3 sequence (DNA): TGTGCCAGCAGCCAAGTAACTGCAACTAATGAAAAACTGTTTTTT.

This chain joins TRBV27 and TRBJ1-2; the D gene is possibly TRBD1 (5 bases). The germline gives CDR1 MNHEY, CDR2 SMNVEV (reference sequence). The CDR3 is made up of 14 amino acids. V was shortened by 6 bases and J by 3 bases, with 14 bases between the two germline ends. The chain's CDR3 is CASRDRDGYYGYTF. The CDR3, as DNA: TGTGCCAGCAGGGACCGGGACGGATACTATGGCTACACCTTC.

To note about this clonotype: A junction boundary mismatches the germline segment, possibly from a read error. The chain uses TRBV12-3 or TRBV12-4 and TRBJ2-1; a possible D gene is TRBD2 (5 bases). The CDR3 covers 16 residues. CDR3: CASSLVVNSGYSEQFF. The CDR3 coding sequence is TGTGCCAGCAGTTTAGTCGTCAACAGCGGCTACAGTGAGCAGTTCTTC.

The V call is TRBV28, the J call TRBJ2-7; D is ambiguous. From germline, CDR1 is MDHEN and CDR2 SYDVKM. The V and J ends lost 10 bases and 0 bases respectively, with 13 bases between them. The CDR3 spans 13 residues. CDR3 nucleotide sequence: TGTGCCACCACCTCTGCCGGCTCCTACGAGCAGTACTTC. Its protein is CATTSAGSYEQYF.

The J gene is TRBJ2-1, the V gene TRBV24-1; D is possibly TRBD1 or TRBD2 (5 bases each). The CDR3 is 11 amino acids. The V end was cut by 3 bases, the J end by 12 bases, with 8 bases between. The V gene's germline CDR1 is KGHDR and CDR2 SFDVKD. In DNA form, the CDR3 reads TGTGCCACCAGTGATGTTGGGGGGCAGTTCTTC. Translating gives CATSDVGGQFF.

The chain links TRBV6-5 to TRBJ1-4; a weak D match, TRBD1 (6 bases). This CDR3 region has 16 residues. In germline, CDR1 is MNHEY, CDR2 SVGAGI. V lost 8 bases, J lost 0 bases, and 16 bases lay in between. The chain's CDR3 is CASAPGHYATNEKLFF. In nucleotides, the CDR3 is TGTGCCAGCGCCCCGGGACATTATGCAACTAATGAAAAACTGTTTTTT.

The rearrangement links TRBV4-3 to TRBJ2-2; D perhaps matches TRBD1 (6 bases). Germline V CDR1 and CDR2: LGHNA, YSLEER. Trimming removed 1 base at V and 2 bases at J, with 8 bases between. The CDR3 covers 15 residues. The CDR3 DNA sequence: TGCGCCAGCAGCCAAGGGGGACAAAACACCGGGGAGCTGTTTTTT. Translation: CASSQGGQNTGELFF.